The 23 T cell receptor beta chains in this list originate from one sample, sequenced in a study of identical twins. Using its own MiXCR run on the 5' RACE reads, TCRdb lists one record per CDR3 protein. Of 450,000 or so distinct CDR3 sequences in the sample, roughly 24% were seen once. This sample also belongs to another study, concerning T cells expressing NK-cell markers.

The material sequenced was CD4+ T cells sorted from blood. The receptors were gathered from a woman between 18 and 29 years old in good health.

Only a few counts were recorded for this clonotype. This chain links TRBV7-2 with TRBJ1-4; D ambiguous. Germline V gives CDR1 SGHTA, CDR2 FQGNSA. V lost 5 bases, J lost 7 bases, and 11 bases lay in between. This CDR3 comprises 13 residues. CDR3 region: CASSDNNGEKLFF. CDR3 nucleotide sequence: TGTGCCAGCAGCGACAATAACGGTGAAAAACTGTTTTTT.

J is TRBJ1-1 and V is TRBV6-1; D is possibly TRBD1 (5 bases). This CDR3 spans 13 amino acids. Trimming cost V 8 bases and J 0 bases, with 10 bases left between them. CDR1 and CDR2 (germline): MNHNS, SASEGT. The CDR3 loop reads CASGGLMNTEAFF. As DNA, the CDR3 is TGTGCCAGCGGGGGATTAATGAACACTGAAGCTTTCTTT.

This clonotype was picked up a small number of times. V and J are TRBV20-1 and TRBJ1-6; D not resolved. This CDR3 has 13 amino acids. Germline lookup yields CDR1 DFQATT and CDR2 SNEGSKA (reference sequence). V lost 4 bases and J 4 bases, leaving 8 bases between the germline ends. CDR3 in DNA: TGCAGTGCTAAAGGAGCGTATAATTCACCCCTCCACTTT. This gives the protein CSAKGAYNSPLHF.

This clonotype showed up just a few times. This chain uses TRBV12-5 with TRBJ1-6, with D perhaps TRBD1 (5 bases). The germline V gene has CDR1 LGHNT and CDR2 FRNRAP. Trimming removed 1 base from V and 7 bases from J, with 5 bases in between. The CDR3 contains 13 residues. CDR3 nucleotides: TGTGCTAGTGGTTTGGAGGGGAATTCACCCCTCCACTTT. Its translation: CASGLEGNSPLHF.

The chain combines TRBV10-1 with TRBJ1-1; a possible D gene is TRBD1 (5 bases). V lost 11 bases, J lost 11 bases, and 21 bases lay in between. CDR3 length equals 12 residues. Germline V gives CDR1 WNHNN, CDR2 SYGVQD (reference sequence). Here the CDR3 reads CAAPGPEGRAFF. CDR3 DNA: TGCGCCGCTCCCGGTCCGGAGGGGAGGGCTTTCTTT.

This chain links TRBV5-1 with TRBJ2-2; D uncertain. The CDR3 covers 12 residues. CDR1 SGHRS and CDR2 YFSETQ come from the germline V gene. Trimming pared 4 bases from V and 6 bases from J, leaving 7 bases between. Written as DNA, the CDR3 is TGCGCCAGCAGCCGTCAGCCCGGGGAGCTGTTTTTT. It is translated as CASSRQPGELFF.

This sequence joins TRBV5-6 and TRBJ2-3, with 7 bases aligning to TRBD2. The CDR3 is 15 amino acids. Trimming at V came to 0 bases and at J to 11 bases, leaving 12 bases not matched to a gene. The germline V gene encodes CDR1 SGHDT and CDR2 YYEEEE. CDR3 sequence: CASSLVETRGVGQYF. For the CDR3, the DNA is TGTGCCAGCAGCTTGGTGGAGACTCGGGGGGTGGGGCAGTATTTT.

The chain combines TRBV19 with TRBJ2-3; 10 positions agree with TRBD2. This CDR3 is built from 14 residues. With V trimmed by 10 bases and J by 5 bases, 9 bases remained unmatched. CDR1 and CDR2 (germline): LNHDA, SQIVND (reference sequence). The CDR3 protein is CATSEAGGQDTQYF. In DNA form, the CDR3 reads TGTGCCACCTCGGAAGCGGGGGGGCAAGATACGCAGTATTTT. Full variable domain (remainder filled in from reference TRBV19 and TRBJ2-3): DGGITQSPKYLFRKEGQNVTLSCEQNLNHDAMYWYRQDPGQGLRLIYYSQIVNDFQKGDIAEGYSVSREKKESFPLTVTSAQKNPTAFYLCATSEAGGQDTQYFGPGTRLTVL.

This clonotype was seen repeatedly, ten times or more. The J gene is TRBJ2-2, the V gene TRBV6-6, with D unresolved. Germline V gene sequence: CDR1 MNHNY, CDR2 SVGAGI (reference sequence). The CDR3 length is 13 residues. V dropped 6 bases and J dropped 0 bases, with 5 bases sitting between them. This chain's CDR3 is CASRNTNTGELFF. The DNA of the CDR3 is TGTGCCAGCAGAAACACGAACACCGGGGAGCTGTTTTTT.

The J gene is TRBJ2-3, the V gene TRBV12-3 or TRBV12-4; 8 bases match TRBD1. The CDR3 has 16 amino acids. Trimming took 2 bases from V and 1 from J; bases not matched to a gene: 5. This CDR3 is CASSLSRGQGTDTQYF. CDR3 DNA: TGTGCCAGCAGTTTAAGCAGGGGGCAAGGCACAGATACGCAGTATTTT.

This clonotype was seen only a few times. The chain carries TRBV7-3 and TRBJ2-5, with D unclear. With 5 bases removed from V and 4 bases from J, the gap between germline ends came to 8 bases. Germline V gene lookup returns CDR1 SGHTA and CDR2 FQGTGA. The CDR3 contains 12 residues. This CDR3 reads CASSPDTETQYF. In nucleotides, the CDR3 is TGTGCCAGCAGCCCCGACACAGAGACCCAGTACTTC.

This clonotype came up a few times. The J gene is TRBJ1-2, the V gene TRBV12-3 or TRBV12-4, with unresolved D. This CDR3 is built from 13 residues. V lost 4 bases and J lost 6, with 12 bases in between. As DNA, the CDR3 is TGTGCCAGCAGTTATTATGGGGATCATGGCTACACCTTC. Its protein is CASSYYGDHGYTF.

The chain is built from TRBV28 and TRBJ2-3; D perhaps matches TRBD1 (5 bases). Germline V gene data show CDR1 as MDHEN and CDR2 as SYDVKM. The CDR3 has 12 amino acids. The V end was cut by 3 bases, the J end by 7 bases, with 8 bases between. CDR3 residues: CASSLGPHTQYF. In DNA form, the CDR3 reads TGTGCCAGCAGTTTGGGGCCTCATACGCAGTATTTT.

The chain joins TRBV5-6 to TRBJ1-3; D unclear. The CDR3 extends over 15 amino acids. V lost 2 bases, J lost 0 bases, and 9 bases lay in between. The germline CDR1 and CDR2 sequences are SGHDT and YYEEEE. CDR3 region: CASSFGGRSGNTIYF. DNA for the CDR3: TGTGCCAGCAGCTTTGGCGGACGCTCTGGAAACACCATATATTTT.

V is TRBV12-3 or TRBV12-4 and J is TRBJ2-1; D might be TRBD2 (6 bases). The CDR3 sequence is 15 residues long. Trimming removed 9 bases at V and 6 bases at J, with 21 bases between. CDR3 sequence: CASSDPRSGTNEQFF. The CDR3, as DNA: TGTGCCAGTAGCGACCCTCGTAGCGGAACCAATGAGCAGTTCTTC.

V gene TRBV2 combines with J gene TRBJ1-2; 11 bases align to TRBD1. Germline V lookup: CDR1 SNHLY, CDR2 FYNNEI. The CDR3 has 13 residues. Trimming removed 6 bases from V and 8 bases from J; junction bases left unmatched: 5. CDR3 protein: CASSTDRGQGYTF. As DNA, the CDR3 is TGTGCCAGCAGCACGGACAGGGGGCAAGGCTACACCTTC.

This clonotype was recorded many times. The chain has TRBV10-3 and TRBJ2-2, with no clear D. V gave up 3 bases and J gave up 9 bases, with 14 bases separating them. This CDR3 region has 14 residues. Germline values: CDR1 ENHRY, CDR2 SYGVKD. The CDR3 sequence is CAISDQERSRELFF. As DNA, the CDR3 is TGTGCCATCAGTGATCAGGAGAGGTCCCGGGAGCTGTTTTTT.

The chain links TRBV12-3 or TRBV12-4 to TRBJ2-7; D may be TRBD1 (5 bases). V was clipped by 1 base and J by 1 base, with 11 bases between them. This CDR3 is 15 amino acids long. CDR3 DNA: TGTGCCAGCAGTTTAGAGCAGGGAAGTTCCTACGAGCAGTACTTC. Its translation: CASSLEQGSSYEQYF.

The chain is built from TRBV5-8 and TRBJ2-1; D ambiguous. CDR1 is SGHTS and CDR2 is YDEGEE in the germline V gene. Trimming left V 0 bases short and J 7 bases short, with 17 bases between. This CDR3 comprises 16 residues. The CDR3 loop is CASSLGGWGSQNEQFF. The CDR3 bases are TGTGCCAGCAGCTTGGGTGGATGGGGATCCCAAAATGAGCAGTTCTTC. The full variable domain, with the rest looked up from reference TRBV5-8 and TRBJ2-1, is EAGVTQSPTHLIKTRGQQATLRCSPISGHTSVYWYQQALGLGLQFLLWYDEGEERNRGNFPPRFSGRQFPNYSSELNVNALELEDSALYLCASSLGGWGSQNEQFFGPGTRLTVL.

The chain employs TRBV20-1 and TRBJ2-5; perhaps TRBD2 as D (7 bases). Trimming left V 3 bases short and J 4 bases short, with 18 bases between. Germline V CDR1 and CDR2: DFQATT, SNEGSKA (reference sequence). This CDR3 is built from 15 residues. In DNA form, the CDR3 reads TGCAGTGCTAGGGGGGGCCTAGCGGTCGGAGAGACCCAGTACTTC. Protein product: CSARGGLAVGETQYF.

This clonotype came up a few times. The V call is TRBV18, the J call TRBJ2-6; 7 bases align to TRBD1. This CDR3 comprises 16 residues. After removal of 6 bases from V and 0 bases from J, the junction contained 5 bases not matched to a gene. Germline values: CDR1 KGHSH, CDR2 LQKENI. The CDR3 DNA reads TGTGCCAGCTCCCAACAGGGGTTCTCTGGGGCCAACGTCCTGACTTTC. It yields the protein CASSQQGFSGANVLTF.

The V gene is TRBV5-1, the J gene TRBJ2-5; 9 bases map to TRBD1. There are 15 residues in the CDR3. CDR1 and CDR2 from the germline V gene are SGHRS and YFSETQ. V dropped 6 bases and J dropped 6; count of bases not matched to a gene: 12. CDR3 nucleotide sequence: TGCGCCAGCAACAAGGCGGGACAGGGTTTGAAGACCCAGTACTTC. It encodes CASNKAGQGLKTQYF.

This clonotype came up a few times. The chain couples TRBV20-1 to TRBJ1-1; D unresolved. Trimming took 4 bases from V and 0 from J, leaving 6 bases between them. Germline CDR1 and CDR2: DFQATT and SNEGSKA (reference sequence). This CDR3 is built from 12 residues. CDR3 in DNA: TGCAGTGCTATAAAGTTGAACACTGAAGCTTTCTTT. It specifies CSAIKLNTEAFF.